This T cell receptor (beta chain) was recorded in a study of cytomegalovirus exposure and HLA in healthy donors. V was shortened by 5 bases and J by 0 bases, with 10 bases between the two germline ends. The CDR3 extends over 14 amino acids. Germline CDR1 reads SEHNR; CDR2 reads FQNEAQ (reference sequence). Details on this clone: Its antigen is still unknown.

60 Vbeta and 13 Jbeta primers were used in PCR. Assay: immunoSEQ multiplex PCR; the TCRdb copy retains only in-frame clones and omits some. The sample records under 200,000 clones, 80% to 85% being singletons. Study-level results: Earlier analysis looked at TCR beta V segments, and most were productive about 87% or about 30% of the time. In a later analysis, across HLA loci, associated TCR counts were highest for DRB1, lowest for HLA-C.

This TCR was recovered from a male donor in good health and CMV-seronegative. This chain joins TRBV7-9 and TRBJ1-1; D gene uncertain. The sample was PBMCs. Written as DNA, the CDR3 is TGTGCCAGCAGCCGTGAGGTCTTGAACACTGAAGCTTTCTTT. Translated: CASSREVLNTEAFF.